The 5 T cell receptor beta chains reported below all come from one sample, sequenced in a study of radiation and T cells in renal cell carcinoma. The time point was: baseline pretreatment blood. Specified treatment: 15 Gy SBRT to primary tumor, nephrectomy 4 weeks later. Data came from immunoSEQ multiplex PCR; TCRdb stores just in-frame clones and leaves some out. There are 150,000 or so clones in the sample; 88% occur only once, and about 4.3% lies in the top ten. The sample consisted of blood, taken from a patient whose treatment included radiotherapy and nephrectomy. The receptors derive from a woman in her 70s with renal cell carcinoma.

The chain links TRBV5-4 to TRBJ2-1; 8 positions agree with TRBD2. This CDR3 has 17 residues. The V gene end was trimmed by 4 bases and the J gene end by 0 bases; junction bases not matched to a gene: 9. Per the germline V gene, CDR1 is SGHNT and CDR2 is YYREEE (reference sequence). The CDR3 sequence is CASSPVGLAGSYNEQFF. The DNA of the CDR3 is TGTGCCAGCAGCCCGGTCGGGCTAGCGGGCTCCTACAATGAGCAGTTCTTC.

This chain links TRBV5-1 with TRBJ2-2, with 7 bases fitting TRBD1. The V gene end was trimmed by 4 bases and the J gene end by 4 bases; junction bases not matched to a gene: 4. There are 14 residues in the CDR3. CDR1 is SGHRS, CDR2 YFSETQ, per germline. CDR3 region: CASSPDRPTGELFF. CDR3 coding DNA: TGCGCCAGCAGCCCGGACAGGCCCACCGGGGAGCTGTTTTTT.

The CDR3 DNA follows: TGTGCCAGCAGCCACGGGACTAGTCCCCATGAGCAGTTCTTC. It is translated as CASSHGTSPHEQFF. This sequence joins TRBV27 and TRBJ2-1, with 8 bases identical to TRBD2. In germline, CDR1 is MNHEY, CDR2 SMNVEV (reference sequence). This CDR3 region has 14 residues. Germline trimming cut 6 bases from V and 8 bases from J; bases unmatched to any gene: 9.

The table lists this clone with a count of one. At the DNA level, this CDR3 is encoded by other sequences in the same sample as well. The J gene is TRBJ1-1, the V gene TRBV30, with D uncertain. Germline V CDR1 and CDR2: GTSNPN, SVGIG (reference sequence). This CDR3 region has 11 residues. The V gene lost 4 bases and the J gene lost 5 bases, with 8 bases spanning the gap. CDR3: CAWISRTEAFF. In nucleotides, the CDR3 is TGTGCCTGGATTTCGAGGACTGAAGCTTTCTTT.

This clone was seen just once. The V gene is TRBV30, the J gene TRBJ1-5, with unresolved D. V shed 0 bases and J shed 8 bases, with 11 bases lying between them. Germline values: CDR1 GTSNPN, CDR2 SVGIG (reference sequence). The CDR3 totals 13 residues. CDR3 in amino acids: CAWSVRPSEPQHF. Written as DNA, the CDR3 is TGTGCCTGGAGTGTACGGCCGAGCGAGCCCCAGCATTTT. The variable domain in full, with the rest retrieved from reference TRBV30 and TRBJ1-5, is SQTIHQWPATLVQPVGSPLSLECTVEGTSNPNLYWYRQAAGRGLQLLFYSVGIGQISSEVPQNLSASRPQDRQFILSSKKLLLSDSGFYLCAWSVRPSEPQHFGDGTRLSIL.